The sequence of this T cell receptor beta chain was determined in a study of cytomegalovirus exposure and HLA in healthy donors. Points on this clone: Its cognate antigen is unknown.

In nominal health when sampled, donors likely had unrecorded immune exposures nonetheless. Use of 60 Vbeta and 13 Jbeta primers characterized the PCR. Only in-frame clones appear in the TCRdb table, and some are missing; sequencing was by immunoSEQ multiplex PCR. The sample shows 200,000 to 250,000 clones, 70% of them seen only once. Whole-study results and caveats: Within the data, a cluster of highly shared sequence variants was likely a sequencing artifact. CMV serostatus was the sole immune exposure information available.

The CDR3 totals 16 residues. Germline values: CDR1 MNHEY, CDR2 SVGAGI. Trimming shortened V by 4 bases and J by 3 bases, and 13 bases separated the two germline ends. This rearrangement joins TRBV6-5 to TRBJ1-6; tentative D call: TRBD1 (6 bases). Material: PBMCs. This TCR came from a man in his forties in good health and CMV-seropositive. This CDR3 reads CASSLDSLSYNSPLHF. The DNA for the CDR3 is TGTGCCAGCAGTTTGGACAGTCTTAGCTATAATTCACCCCTCCACTTT.